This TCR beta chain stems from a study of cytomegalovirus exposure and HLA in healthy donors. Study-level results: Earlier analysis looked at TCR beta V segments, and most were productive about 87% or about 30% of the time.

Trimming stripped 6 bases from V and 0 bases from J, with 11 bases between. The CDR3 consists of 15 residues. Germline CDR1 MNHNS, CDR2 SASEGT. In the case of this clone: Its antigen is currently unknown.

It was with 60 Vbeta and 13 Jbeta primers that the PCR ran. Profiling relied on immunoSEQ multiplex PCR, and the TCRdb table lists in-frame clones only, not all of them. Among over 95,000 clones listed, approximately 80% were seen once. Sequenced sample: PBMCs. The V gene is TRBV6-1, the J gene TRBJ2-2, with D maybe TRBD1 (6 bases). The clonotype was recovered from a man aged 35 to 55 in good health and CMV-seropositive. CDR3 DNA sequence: TGTGCCAGCAGCGTAGGACAGCCGAACACCGGGGAGCTGTTTTTT. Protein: CASSVGQPNTGELFF.